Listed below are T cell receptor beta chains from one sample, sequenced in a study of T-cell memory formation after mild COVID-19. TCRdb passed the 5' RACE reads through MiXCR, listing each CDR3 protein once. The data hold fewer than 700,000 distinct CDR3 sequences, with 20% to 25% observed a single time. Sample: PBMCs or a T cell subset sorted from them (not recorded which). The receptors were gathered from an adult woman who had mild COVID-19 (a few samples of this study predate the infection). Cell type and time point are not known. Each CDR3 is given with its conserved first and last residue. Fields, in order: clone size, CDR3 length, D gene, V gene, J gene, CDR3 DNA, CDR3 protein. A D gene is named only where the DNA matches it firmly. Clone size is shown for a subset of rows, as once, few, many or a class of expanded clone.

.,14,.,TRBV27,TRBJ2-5,TGTGCCAGCAGCGTCGGGGGCAGATGGGAGACCCAGTACTTC,CASSVGGRWETQYF
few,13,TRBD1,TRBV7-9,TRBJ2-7,TGTGCCAGCAGCCGGGGACAGGGAACCGAGCAGTACTTC,CASSRGQGTEQYF
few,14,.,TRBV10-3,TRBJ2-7,TGTGCCATCAGTGAGTCCTCAGGGCCCTACGAGCAGTACTTC,CAISESSGPYEQYF
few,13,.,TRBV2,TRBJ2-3,TGTGCCAGCAGGGAAGGGGGGGCAGATACGCAGTATTTT,CASREGGADTQYF
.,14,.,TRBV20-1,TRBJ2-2,TGCAGTGCTAGACGCGGGGCATACACCGGGGAGCTGTTTTTT,CSARRGAYTGELFF
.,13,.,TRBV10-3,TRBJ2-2,TGTGCCATCAGGATGGGGAGCACCGGGGAGCTGTTTTTT,CAIRMGSTGELFF
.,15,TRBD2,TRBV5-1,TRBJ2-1,TGCGCCAGCAGCTTGACTAGCGGGGGTGGCAATGAGCAGTTCTTC,CASSLTSGGGNEQFF
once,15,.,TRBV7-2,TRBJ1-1,TGTGCCAGCAGCTTTACGGGACTTCGAGTAACTGAAGCTTTCTTT,CASSFTGLRVTEAFF
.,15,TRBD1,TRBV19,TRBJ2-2,TGTGCCAGTAGTGTCCGGGACAGGAACACCGGGGAGCTGTTTTTT,CASSVRDRNTGELFF
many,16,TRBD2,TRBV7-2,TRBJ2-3,TGTGCCAGCAGCTTACTCGGGGCGGGAGGTGCGGATACGCAGTATTTT,CASSLLGAGGADTQYF
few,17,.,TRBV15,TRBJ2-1,TGTGCCACCAGCAGAGATTCTCGCGGCGGGATGGACAATGAGCAGTTCTTC,CATSRDSRGGMDNEQFF
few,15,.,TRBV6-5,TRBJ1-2,TGTGCCAGCAGTTCGCAAACAGGGAAAAACTATGGCTACACCTTC,CASSSQTGKNYGYTF
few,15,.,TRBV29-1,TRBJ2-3,TGCAGCGTTGAAGATCAGAGATATAGCACAGATACGCAGTATTTT,CSVEDQRYSTDTQYF
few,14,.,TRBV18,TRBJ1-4,TGTGCCAGCTCACCAAACCAGGATAATGAAAAACTGTTTTTT,CASSPNQDNEKLFF
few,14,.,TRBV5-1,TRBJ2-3,TGCGCCAGCAGCTCCCGCAGGGAAGGAGATACGCAGTATTTT,CASSSRREGDTQYF